This TCR beta chain was observed in a study of human T cells and chemical hapten exposure. Study context: Patch tests put 0.01% DPC on the upper back, and the results were checked at 6 days. Chiefly female patients presented with alopecia areata, totalis or universalis.

MiXCR was run by TCRdb on the RACE reads, yielding one entry per CDR3 protein. This table holds approximately 57,000 distinct CDR3 sequences, more than 7.5% found once. This clonotype was picked up many times. As to time point: pre-sensitization, week 0. As for treatment: therapeutic diphenylcyclopropenone sensitization with weekly scalp DPC. Phlebotomy was performed prior to application of every patch test. Those who donated were patients with alopecia, 18 to 70 years of age, and suitable for DPC. The V and J ends lost 2 bases and 3 bases, in that order; junction bases with no gene match: 12. Per the germline V gene, CDR1 is KGHSH and CDR2 is LQKENI. This CDR3 spans 17 amino acids.

The source is a man aged 35 to 55 with alopecia areata. Some clones in this sample may be carry-over from other donors' samples. This specimen was whole blood, taken in connection with sensitization to the hapten diphenylcyclopropenone (DPC). The chain links TRBV18 to TRBJ2-7; TRBD2 matches 8 bases. CDR3 nucleotides: TGTGCCAGCTCACCATTGGATAGCGGGAAGAGGAACTACGAGCAGTACTTC. This codes for CASSPLDSGKRNYEQYF.